This TCR beta chain was documented in a study of cytomegalovirus exposure and HLA in healthy donors (dated by TCRdb to 2016 to 2017). Background on the whole study: In an earlier analysis of roughly 590 of the donors, under 300 Gb of sequence data and 117 million unique TCR beta sequences from about 190 million T cells were reported. An early release that covered some 630 HLA-typed donors contained approximately 300 gigabases of sequencing data and 70 million to 100 million unique TCR sequences. Among the roughly 400 genotyped donors, around 79% belonged to the genetic ancestry cluster associated with self-reported Caucasian donors. The aim of the study was to test whether cataloging public T cell receptors could identify signatures of past pathogen exposure. The study profiled the T cell repertoires of 666 subjects by immunosequencing and related them to cytomegalovirus serostatus. A separate validation cohort of roughly 130 different subjects was used in addition to the approximately 700-subject first cohort. To predict cytomegalovirus infection status, the study combined high-throughput TCR immunosequencing, statistical association of individual TCRs with disease status, and machine learning. To study patterns of TCR occurrence, a later analysis re-analyzed previously published TCR beta repertoires from more than 550 donors and added high-resolution HLA genotyping. In the later analysis, no new phenotypic data were used to find candidate immune exposures; instead, reliance was placed on TCR beta sequences and their occurrence across donors. An earlier analysis of 587 of the donors applied high-throughput TCR beta sequencing to assess whether each TCR beta V gene segment acted as functional or pseudogenic. Donor age, sex, ethnicity and CMV serostatus were collected together with the repertoire data. In a later genetic analysis, genome-wide SNP genotypes for about 55% of the roughly 700 donors were used, and that subset was treated as a discovery cohort. Every repertoire in the discovery cohort had been generated on one and the same sequencing platform. Both class I and class II loci were covered by HLA typing, at four-digit resolution. Typing coverage differed by locus: A, B, C, DRB1 and DQB1 were typed in about 620-630 donors, DQA1 in about 560, DPA1 in 600 to 610, and DPB1 in approximately 450. Because of strong linkage in the cohort, a handful of DR-DQ haplotypes were treated as single units for association and clustering. Across around 400 genotyped donors of the cohort, an average of about 220,000 unique TCR beta nucleotide sequences per donor were sequenced, and roughly 18% of those sequences were non-productive. What the research found in general, with its limitations: A later analysis associated about 16,000 TCR beta sequences with specific HLA alleles at a false discovery rate of 0.05. Strong co-occurrence of HLA alleles, especially DR and DQ, made assigning TCR associations to individual alleles difficult. A later analysis found that TCR association rates varied across HLA loci, with DRB1 alleles showing the most associated TCRs and HLA-C alleles the fewest. Sequencing depth was assumed to be roughly uniform across donors in the presence/absence analyses, though that assumption may not hold. Because counts were too low, roughly 17 rarely observed V segments, including chromosome 9 orphons, were left out of the earlier analysis of 587 of the donors. In an earlier analysis of 587 of the donors, most TCR beta V segments appeared in productive rearrangements about 87% or about 30% of the time, broadly matching IMGT annotations. In a later genetic analysis, fewer N-insertions in productive TCRs were reported among donors in an Asian-associated ancestry cluster than the 666-donor mean. Correlated functional status among segregating V segments might reflect linkage disequilibrium, but an unknown experimental factor could not be ruled out. Several of the top co-occurrence clusters appeared to be linked to parvovirus B19, influenza, CMV and Epstein-Barr virus, according to a later analysis. For the cohort, immune exposure information was limited to CMV serostatus. The authors suggested that the approach could potentially be generalized to other disease states and immunological phenotypes. In a later analysis, HLA-associated TCR beta chains showed more clonal expansion and lower generation probabilities than non-associated chains that were equally common. In the study, about 150 TCR beta chains were listed as associated with cytomegalovirus. Across donors, most TCR sequences were observed very rarely, whereas some public TCRs were present in many individuals. A further reported finding was that TCR beta sequences accurately predicted the HLA-A and HLA-B alleles for most subjects in the first cohort. The 87-base-pair reads could not distinguish some IMGT-functional V segments, including TRBV6-2 and TRBV6-3, so those segments were excluded. A group of highly shared sequence variants was considered likely to be a technical artifact of the sequencing pipeline. According to a later analysis, most CMV-associated TCR beta chains appeared to be HLA-restricted, and the HLA associations seemed to be driven largely by CMV exposure. Only TCR beta chains were sequenced in this cohort, and the absence of alpha or paired-chain data limited detectable features. Because some donors lacked HLA typing at each locus, the association tests relied only on the typed subset. V-gene and J-gene trimming of TCR beta chains was associated with a missense DCLRE1C variant in a later genetic analysis, and the association was replicated in an independent cohort. In vitro tests confirmed that three of the cytomegalovirus-associated TCR beta chains recognize cytomegalovirus antigens. The classifier was reported to diagnose cytomegalovirus status with high specificity and sensitivity in both the original and validation cohorts.

The library came from the immunoSEQ multiplex PCR assay. For the multiplex PCR, a mixture combining 60 forward primers for TCR Vbeta segments and 13 reverse primers for TCR Jbeta segments was used. Amplification of the CDR3 region of rearranged TCR beta genes was performed with a multiplex PCR assay on genomic DNA. The amplified TCR beta libraries were sequenced on the Illumina HiSeq System as 87-base-pair reads. In the paper's pipeline: A later analysis counted about 76 million unique TCR beta chains across the 666 repertoires, and roughly 9.9 million of these chains were shared by at least two donors. To remove PCR and sequencing errors, raw reads were error-corrected and collapsed into unique sequences using a nearest-neighbor algorithm that merged closely related sequences. CDR3 sequences were aligned to IMGT reference sequences to assign V, D and J gene segments. For a sequence to be retained, at least a six-nucleotide match to both a V gene segment and a J gene segment was required. Rearrangements were classified as productive when the CDR3 lacked stop codons and remained in frame with V and J, and all other rearrangements were classified as non-productive. Following IMGT convention, CDR3 was defined as the stretch from the second conserved V-encoded cysteine up to the conserved J-encoded phenylalanine. Sequences without an unambiguous match to a single V gene segment were excluded from the earlier analysis of about 640 of the donors. An earlier analysis of about 590 of the donors classified V segments as functional when productive rearrangements were above 56.7% and as segregating when the standard deviation between donors was above 5%. A statistical classification framework was built for diagnosing cytomegalovirus status from the catalog of TCR beta chain sequences. A later analysis assigned V and J genes by comparing TCR nucleotide sequences with IMGT/GENE-DB human TR gene sequences. The TCRdist pipeline was used in a later analysis to assign CDR3 sequences and most-parsimonious VDJ recombination scenarios. In a later analysis, each TCR beta chain was defined by its CDR3 amino acid sequence together with its V-gene family, and reads lacking a unique V-gene family were excluded. In a later analysis, 550 to 650 highly shared, low-generation-probability nucleotide sequences were removed to address suspected cross-contamination and a sequencing artifact. For each public chain, a later analysis derived a clonal expansion index from normalized ranks of inferred template counts within each repertoire. In a later analysis, generation probabilities were computed with a VDJ recombination model fitted to out-of-frame rearrangements, and the resulting probabilities were checked against IGoR. A later analysis scored TCR-TCR, TCR-HLA and TCR-CMV co-occurrence with hypergeometric tests, applying a repertoire-size bias correction to TCR pairs. In a later analysis, false discovery rates were estimated by permuting HLA or CMV assignments 20 times. A later analysis grouped co-occurring TCRs with DBSCAN, adding TCRdist sequence similarity when clustering within HLA-allele-positive subsets. For co-occurrence clustering, repertoires with fewer than 30,000 or more than 120,000 public chains were excluded, along with four to six repertoires with anomalous nucleotide sharing. The clones in this table, taken by TCRdb from immuneACCESS, are in-frame only. Not every clone is retained; where verified, under half of the shortfall comes from an unresolved V gene, and the cause of the rest is unknown. V and J calls and clone size are copied from that table; D and trimming were computed from the DNA. The sample yields 80,000 to 130,000 clones; approximately 81% were counted once. 13% to 15% of the sample is in the top ten clones.

In regard to this clone: Its antigen is unknown. Base qualities are not at hand, and no much larger clone is one base apart.

Trimming takes 3 bases from V and 8 bases from J, and the germline ends sit 11 bases apart. CDR3 length: 13 amino acids, cysteine to phenylalanine. The read is trimmed to its CDR3 DNA, 39 bases read in frame from base 1. From the germline V gene (reference sequence), CDR1 is LNHDA and CDR2 is SQIVND. In total, about 650 healthy bone marrow donors made up the cohort. At the time of sampling, all cohort members were nominally healthy, though unrecorded immune exposures were likely present. The donor tested CMV seropositive and was one of the 289 seropositive cohort members. A peripheral blood sample was provided by each donor, and peripheral blood mononuclear cells were used for TCR beta sequencing. The Qiagen DNeasy Blood Extraction Kit was used to extract genomic DNA from the blood cell samples.

This receptor was identified in a male donor in good health and CMV-seropositive. The V gene is TRBV19 and the J gene is TRBJ2-1; D gene: possibly TRBD1, on 6 matching bases. Sample: PBMCs. The CDR3 corresponds to CASSIARGYEQFF. The sequenced DNA: TGTGCCAGTAGTATCGCCAGGGGATATGAGCAGTTCTTC.